The clone carrying this T cell receptor beta chain was picked up a small number of times. The repertoire was sequenced with immunoSEQ multiplex PCR; TCRdb's copy has only in-frame clones and lacks some. This table has 45,000 to 55,000 clones, 60% to 85% appearing once. This entry is derived from a study of blood T cell repertoires in COVID-19. The overall study: The cDNA or gDNA used as material had been derived from T cells, B-cell-depleted T cells, or PBMCs.

The source material was peripheral blood. The receptor's source is a human donor with active or convalescent COVID-19. The donor label of this sample is uncertain.

The CDR3, as DNA: TGTGCCAGCAGCCAAGCATTCAGGACAGATGGCTACACCTTC. Residues: CASSQAFRTDGYTF. The genes are TRBV3-1 (or the pseudogene TRBV3-2) and TRBJ1-2, with a tentative D call TRBD1 (6 bases). The CDR3 consists of 14 residues. V lost 1 base and J lost 6, with 12 bases in between. The germline V gene has CDR1 LGHDT and CDR2 YNNKEL (reference sequence).